This TCR beta chain was documented in a study of type 1 regulatory T cells (dated by TCRdb to the early 2020s). Turning to the overall study: The study characterized an in vitro protocol that generated a Tr1-enriched, alloantigen-specific CD4 T cell product named T-allo10. T-allo10 was being tested clinically in patients with hematological malignancies who were undergoing allogeneic hematopoietic stem cell transplantation.

The CDR3 covers 15 residues, taking in both the cysteine and the phenylalanine. The kept DNA is CDR3 alone, 45 bases in frame from the first base. V lost 6 bases and J lost 1 base; the stretch between them is 15 bases long. Via the germline V gene, CDR1 is MNHNS and CDR2 SASEGT. Concerning this clonotype: The antigen this receptor binds is unknown. No much larger clone is present one base from it, and per-base qualities are unavailable.

TCRdb records Illumina MiSeq as the sequencer. TCRdb handled the public reads itself, with Q25 trimming in fastp and clone calling in MiXCR, and kept productive beta chains. Rows merge per CDR3 protein into single entries with the most common DNA and genes. The sample contains approximately 25,000 distinct CDR3 sequences, around 43% of them found a single time. The ten largest clones represent roughly 5.2% of the sample. The material sequenced was cultured T cells, either the whole culture or a sorted T cell fraction (not recorded which). This clonotype was obtained from a human donor in good health. The chain links TRBV6-1 with TRBJ1-1; the D gene assignment is ambiguous. This receptor carries the CDR3 CASRRTYSGNTEAFF. The bases read TGTGCCAGCAGGCGCACCTACTCCGGGAACACTGAAGCTTTCTTT.